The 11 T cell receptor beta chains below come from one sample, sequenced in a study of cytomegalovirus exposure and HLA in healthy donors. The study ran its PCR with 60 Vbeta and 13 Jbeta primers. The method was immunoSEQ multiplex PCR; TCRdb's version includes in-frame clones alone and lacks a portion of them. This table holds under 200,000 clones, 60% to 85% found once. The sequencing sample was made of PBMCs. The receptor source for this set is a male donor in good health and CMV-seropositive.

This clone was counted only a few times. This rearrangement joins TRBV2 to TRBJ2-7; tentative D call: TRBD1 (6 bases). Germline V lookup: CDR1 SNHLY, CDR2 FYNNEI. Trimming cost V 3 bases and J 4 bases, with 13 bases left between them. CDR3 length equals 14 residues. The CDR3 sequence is CASSEGARGYEQYF. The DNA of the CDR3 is TGTGCCAGCAGTGAGGGGGCCAGGGGTTACGAGCAGTACTTC. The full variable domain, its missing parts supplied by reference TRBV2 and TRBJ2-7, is EPEVTQTPSHQVTQMGQEVILRCVPISNHLYFYWYRQILGQKVEFLVSFYNNEISEKSEIFDDQFSVERPDGSNFTLKIRSTKLEDSAMYFCASSEGARGYEQYFGPGTRLTVT.

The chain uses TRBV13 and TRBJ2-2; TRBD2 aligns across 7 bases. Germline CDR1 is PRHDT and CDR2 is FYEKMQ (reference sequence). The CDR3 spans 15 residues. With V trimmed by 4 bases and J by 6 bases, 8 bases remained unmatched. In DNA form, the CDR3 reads TGTGCCAGCAGCTCGTCCCCGGGAGGCCCCGGGGAGCTGTTTTTT. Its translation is CASSSSPGGPGELFF.

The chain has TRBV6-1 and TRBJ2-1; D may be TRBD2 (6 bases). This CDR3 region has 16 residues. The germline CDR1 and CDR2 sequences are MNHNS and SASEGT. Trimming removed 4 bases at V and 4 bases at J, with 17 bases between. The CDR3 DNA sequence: TGTGCCAGCAGTGGGGGATTCGTAGCGGTTTACAATGAGCAGTTCTTC. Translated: CASSGGFVAVYNEQFF.

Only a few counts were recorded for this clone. DNA of the CDR3: TGCGCCAGCAGCTTAACAGGGGGTTACACTGAAGCTTTCTTT. Translating it yields CASSLTGGYTEAFF. The chain couples TRBV5-1 to TRBJ1-1; 8 nucleotides match TRBD1. With V trimmed by 2 bases and J by 3 bases, 3 bases remained unmatched. CDR1 and CDR2 from the germline V gene are SGHRS and YFSETQ. The CDR3 loop spans 14 amino acids. The whole variable domain, remainder taken from reference TRBV5-1 and TRBJ1-1, is KAGVTQTPRYLIKTRGQQVTLSCSPISGHRSVSWYQQTPGQGLQFLFEYFSETQRNKGNFPGRFSGRQFSNSRSEMNVSTLELGDSALYLCASSLTGGYTEAFFGQGTRLTVV.

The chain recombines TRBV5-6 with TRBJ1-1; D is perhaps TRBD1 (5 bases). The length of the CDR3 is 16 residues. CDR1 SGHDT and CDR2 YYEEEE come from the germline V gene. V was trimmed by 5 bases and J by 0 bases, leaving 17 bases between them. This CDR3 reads CASSWLSQVMNTEAFF. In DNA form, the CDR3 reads TGTGCCAGCAGTTGGCTTTCACAGGTCATGAACACTGAAGCTTTCTTT.

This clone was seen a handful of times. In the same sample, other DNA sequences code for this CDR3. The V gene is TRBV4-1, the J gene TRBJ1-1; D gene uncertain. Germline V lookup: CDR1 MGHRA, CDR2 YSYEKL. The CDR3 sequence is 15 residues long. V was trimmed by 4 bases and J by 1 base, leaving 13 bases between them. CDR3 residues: CASSLSLTGNTEAFF. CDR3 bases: TGCGCCAGCAGCCTATCTCTTACGGGGAACACTGAAGCTTTCTTT.

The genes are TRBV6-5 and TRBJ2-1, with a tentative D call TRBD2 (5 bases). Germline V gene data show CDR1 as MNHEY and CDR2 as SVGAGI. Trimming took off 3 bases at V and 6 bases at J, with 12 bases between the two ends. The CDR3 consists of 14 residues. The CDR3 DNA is TGTGCCAGCAGTTATGGCCCACTAGTCAATGAGCAGTTCTTC. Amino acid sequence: CASSYGPLVNEQFF.

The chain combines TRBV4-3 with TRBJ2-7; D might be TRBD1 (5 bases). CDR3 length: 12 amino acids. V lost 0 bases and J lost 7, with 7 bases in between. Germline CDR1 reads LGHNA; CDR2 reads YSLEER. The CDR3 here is CASSQDNREQYF. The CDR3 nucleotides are TGCGCCAGCAGCCAAGATAACAGGGAGCAGTACTTC.

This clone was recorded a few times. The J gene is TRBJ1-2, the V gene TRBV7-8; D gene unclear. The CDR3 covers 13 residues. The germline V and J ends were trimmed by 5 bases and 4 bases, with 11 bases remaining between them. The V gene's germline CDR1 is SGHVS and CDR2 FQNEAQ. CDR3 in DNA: TGTGCCAGCAGCGGCCGGGAGGGCTATGGCTACACCTTC. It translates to CASSGREGYGYTF.

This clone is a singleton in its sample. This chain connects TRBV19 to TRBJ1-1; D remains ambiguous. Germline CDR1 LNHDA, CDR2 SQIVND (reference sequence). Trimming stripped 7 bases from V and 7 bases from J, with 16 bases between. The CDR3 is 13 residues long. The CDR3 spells CASTMTDWSEAFF. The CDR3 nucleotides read TGTGCCAGTACCATGACCGACTGGAGTGAAGCTTTCTTT.

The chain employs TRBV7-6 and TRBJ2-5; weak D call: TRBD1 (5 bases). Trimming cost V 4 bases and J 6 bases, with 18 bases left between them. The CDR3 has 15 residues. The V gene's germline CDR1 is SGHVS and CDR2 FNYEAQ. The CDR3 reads CASSSPWQGRQTQYF. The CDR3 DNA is TGTGCCAGCAGCTCTCCCTGGCAGGGTCGACAGACCCAGTACTTC.